Each of the 27 T cell receptor beta chains below was sequenced from the same sample in a study of cytomegalovirus exposure and HLA in healthy donors. PCR primers comprised 60 Vbeta and 13 Jbeta primers. Generated by immunoSEQ multiplex PCR, the TCRdb table keeps only in-frame clones and is missing some. The sample table sets out around 190,000 clones. Sequences were obtained from PBMCs. All receptors come from a young woman in good health and CMV-seropositive.

The chain joins TRBV10-3 to TRBJ2-3; 10 bases are a match to TRBD2. Looked up from germline, CDR1 is ENHRY and CDR2 is SYGVKD. Trimming cost V 2 bases and J 5 bases; bases outside gene matches: 4. The CDR3 is made up of 15 amino acids. The CDR3 spells CAISESGGGGDTQYF. CDR3 nucleotide sequence: TGTGCCATCAGTGAGAGCGGGGGGGGTGGAGATACGCAGTATTTT.

The chain employs TRBV5-1 and TRBJ2-5; D is undetermined. Looked up from germline, CDR1 is SGHRS and CDR2 is YFSETQ. This CDR3 region has 13 residues. The germline V and J ends were trimmed by 2 bases and 0 bases, with 5 bases remaining between them. The CDR3 region is CASSFGNQETQYF. The CDR3 nucleotides read TGCGCCAGCAGCTTCGGTAACCAAGAGACCCAGTACTTC.

This sequence joins TRBV5-1 and TRBJ2-7; 7 bases map to TRBD1. This CDR3 contains 16 residues. Germline V gene data show CDR1 as SGHRS and CDR2 as YFSETQ. The V segment lost 3 bases and the J segment 2 bases; nucleotides outside the gene matches: 11. CDR3 amino acids: CASSSPPGQLAYEQYF. For the CDR3, the DNA is TGCGCCAGCAGCTCACCTCCGGGACAGCTTGCCTACGAGCAGTACTTC.

The gene calls are TRBV20-1 and TRBJ2-7; D is undetermined. CDR1 DFQATT and CDR2 SNEGSKA come from the germline V gene (reference sequence). The CDR3 contains 11 residues. Deletions cut 4 bases from V and 3 bases from J, with 7 bases between. The CDR3 sequence: CSATFNYEQYF. The CDR3 nucleotides are TGCAGTGCTACATTCAACTACGAGCAGTACTTC.

The chain carries TRBV2 and TRBJ1-6, with a possible D match to TRBD1 (5 bases). The germline V gene encodes CDR1 SNHLY and CDR2 FYNNEI. V lost 4 bases to trimming and J lost 7 bases, with 14 bases between them. This CDR3 has 15 amino acids. This CDR3 is CASSAPLGPNSPLHF. CDR3 DNA: TGTGCCAGCAGTGCGCCTCTGGGGCCAAATTCACCCCTCCACTTT. The full variable domain, with the rest looked up from reference TRBV2 and TRBJ1-6, is EPEVTQTPSHQVTQMGQEVILRCVPISNHLYFYWYRQILGQKVEFLVSFYNNEISEKSEIFDDQFSVERPDGSNFTLKIRSTKLEDSAMYFCASSAPLGPNSPLHFGNGTRLTVT.

The rearrangement joins TRBV5-8 to TRBJ1-2, with 8 bases lining up with TRBD1. The CDR3 covers 15 residues. CDR1 and CDR2 from the germline V gene are SGHTS and YDEGEE. The J segment lost 4 bases and the V segment lost 0 bases, leaving 5 bases of the junction unmatched. CDR3 loop: CASSLAHRGTYGYTF. In DNA form, the CDR3 reads TGTGCCAGCAGCTTGGCCCACAGGGGGACCTATGGCTACACCTTC.

The chain links TRBV9 to TRBJ1-2, with 11 bases lining up with TRBD1. The CDR3 is made up of 15 amino acids. Looked up from germline, CDR1 is SGDLS and CDR2 is YYNGEE. V dropped 3 bases and J dropped 4; count of bases not matched to a gene: 5. The CDR3 region has the DNA TGTGCCAGCAGCGCGGGGACAGGGGGAGGCTATGGCTACACCTTC. It is translated as CASSAGTGGGYGYTF.

The rearrangement joins TRBV5-6 to TRBJ1-5; D may be TRBD1 (5 bases). The CDR3 consists of 14 residues. Germline V gene lookup returns CDR1 SGHDT and CDR2 YYEEEE. V dropped 0 bases and J dropped 2 bases, with 6 bases sitting between them. CDR3 loop: CASSLGQRNQPQHF. The CDR3 DNA reads as TGTGCCAGCAGCTTGGGACAGCGCAATCAGCCCCAGCATTTT.

This rearrangement joins TRBV10-3 to TRBJ2-1, with 7 bases lining up with TRBD1. Germline values: CDR1 ENHRY, CDR2 SYGVKD. The trim removed 4 bases at V and 3 bases at J, leaving 0 bases unmatched. The CDR3 consists of 13 residues. The CDR3 reads CAISGQGYNEQFF. As DNA, the CDR3 is TGTGCCATCAGTGGACAGGGCTACAATGAGCAGTTCTTC.

The J gene is TRBJ2-7, the V gene TRBV7-2; tentatively, D is TRBD2 (5 bases). Germline V CDR1 and CDR2: SGHTA, FQGNSA. This CDR3 comprises 12 residues. V was shortened by 1 base and J by 5 bases, with 6 bases between the two germline ends. CDR3 amino acids: CASSLVRDEQYF. The CDR3 DNA reads as TGTGCCAGCAGCTTAGTGCGGGACGAGCAGTACTTC.

The rearrangement links TRBV12-5 to TRBJ2-1; a possible D gene is TRBD1 (6 bases). CDR3 size: 16 residues. Trimming pared 2 bases from V and 7 bases from J, leaving 18 bases between. The germline gives CDR1 LGHNT, CDR2 FRNRAP. The DNA for the CDR3 is TGTGCTAGTGGTTTGTTTCCGGGGACACGGATGAATGAGCAGTTCTTC. Protein sequence: CASGLFPGTRMNEQFF.

The chain couples TRBV6-4 to TRBJ1-5, with a possible D match to TRBD1 (5 bases). The V end was cut by 6 bases, the J end by 2 bases, with 11 bases between. Per the germline V gene, CDR1 is MRHNA and CDR2 is SNTAGT. This CDR3 has 14 residues. The CDR3, as DNA: TGTGCCAGCAGCGGGAGGGGTGGCAATCAGCCCCAGCATTTT. Amino acids: CASSGRGGNQPQHF.

This sequence joins TRBV6-1 and TRBJ2-1; maybe TRBD1 (5 bases). V shed 6 bases and J shed 6 bases, with 15 bases lying between them. Germline V gives CDR1 MNHNS, CDR2 SASEGT. The CDR3 sequence is 14 residues long. DNA for the CDR3: TGTGCCAGCAGCGTAGACAGCTTTCCCAATGAGCAGTTCTTC. Amino acids: CASSVDSFPNEQFF.

The V and J genes are TRBV27 and TRBJ2-5; the match to TRBD2 covers 8 bases. The CDR3 has 14 residues. J gave up 5 bases and V 3 bases, and 5 bases lay outside the gene matches. The germline V gene encodes CDR1 MNHEY and CDR2 SMNVEV (reference sequence). The CDR3 coding sequence is TGTGCCAGCAGTTTGTTACGGGGGGGGGAGACCCAGTACTTC. Its translation: CASSLLRGGETQYF.

The chain carries TRBV29-1 and TRBJ2-1; 10 nucleotides line up with TRBD2. Losses at the gene ends were 4 bases for V and 9 bases for J; bases not matched to a gene: 6. CDR1 and CDR2 (germline): SQVTM, ANQGSEA. The CDR3 is made up of 13 amino acids. This CDR3 is CSVGTSGYTEQFF. CDR3 DNA sequence: TGCAGCGTTGGGACTAGCGGATATACTGAGCAGTTCTTC.

The chain couples TRBV28 to TRBJ2-1; 14 nucleotides match TRBD2. V gave up 1 base and J gave up 4 bases; unmatched junction bases: 9. The CDR3 extends over 19 amino acids. The germline V gene has CDR1 MDHEN and CDR2 SYDVKM. CDR3: CASSLLGLAGEGLYNEQFF. Written as DNA, the CDR3 is TGTGCCAGCAGTTTATTGGGACTAGCGGGAGAGGGGTTATACAATGAGCAGTTCTTC. Supplemented by reference TRBV28 and TRBJ2-1, the full variable domain reads DVKVTQSSRYLVKRTGEKVFLECVQDMDHENMFWYRQDPGLGLRLIYFSYDVKMKEKGDIPEGYSVSREKKERFSLILESASTNQTSMYLCASSLLGLAGEGLYNEQFFGPGTRLTVL.

The chain has TRBV29-1 and TRBJ2-5; TRBD1 agrees at 12 bases. In germline, CDR1 is SQVTM, CDR2 ANQGSEA. The trim removed 6 bases at V and 5 bases at J, leaving 7 bases unmatched. This CDR3 comprises 14 residues. The CDR3 here is CSVPGQGAFETQYF. The CDR3 DNA follows: TGCAGCGTCCCGGGACAGGGGGCGTTTGAGACCCAGTACTTC.

J is TRBJ2-1 and V is TRBV6-4, with 9 nucleotides matching TRBD2. The CDR3 totals 17 residues. Looked up from germline, CDR1 is MRHNA and CDR2 is SNTAGT. The junction had 12 bases not matched to a gene; V was cut back by 0 bases and J by 9 bases. As DNA, the CDR3 is TGTGCCAGCAGTGACTCCCCGTTTCTAGCGGGGACCTCTGAGCAGTTCTTC. Translation gives CASSDSPFLAGTSEQFF.

The chain links TRBV5-1 to TRBJ1-2; tentatively, D is TRBD1 (5 bases). The length of the CDR3 is 11 residues. CDR1 is SGHRS and CDR2 is YFSETQ in the germline V gene. V lost 2 bases to trimming and J lost 7 bases, with 6 bases between them. CDR3 protein: CASSFDSGYTF. The DNA for the CDR3 is TGCGCCAGCAGCTTTGACAGTGGCTACACCTTC.

V usage is TRBV2 and J usage is TRBJ1-2; D gene unclear. Germline V gene data show CDR1 as SNHLY and CDR2 as FYNNEI. With 9 bases removed from V and 3 bases from J, the gap between germline ends came to 11 bases. The CDR3 runs to 12 residues. The CDR3 nucleotides read TGTGCCAGTACCGGGAACTACTATGGCTACACCTTC. As protein: CASTGNYYGYTF.

The V call is TRBV2, the J call TRBJ2-4; no clear D. Germline V gene lookup returns CDR1 SNHLY and CDR2 FYNNEI. V gave up 10 bases and J gave up 2 bases, with 15 bases separating them. This CDR3 has 14 amino acids. As DNA, the CDR3 is TGTGCCACCATGCAAAGCCCTTCCAAAAACATTCAGTACTTC. This translates into CATMQSPSKNIQYF.

The chain combines TRBV6-1 with TRBJ2-1, with 10 bases lining up with TRBD2. V lost 8 bases and J lost 4; bases outside the gene matches: 5. Germline V lookup: CDR1 MNHNS, CDR2 SASEGT. The CDR3 is 14 residues long. Written as DNA, the CDR3 is TGTGCCAGCTACAGCGGGGGGGTGTACAATGAGCAGTTCTTC. Amino acid sequence: CASYSGGVYNEQFF.

The rearrangement uses TRBV29-1 and TRBJ2-5, with TRBD1 identical over 11 bases. CDR1 SQVTM and CDR2 ANQGSEA come from the germline V gene. V trimming: 5 bases; J trimming: 4 bases; junction bases outside the gene matches: 12. This CDR3 has 16 amino acids. DNA of the CDR3: TGCAGCGTTCCCCGGCCCGGACAGGGGGCATTAGAGACCCAGTACTTC. Translating it yields CSVPRPGQGALETQYF. The full variable domain, with the rest looked up from reference TRBV29-1 and TRBJ2-5, is SAVISQKPSRDICQRGTSLTIQCQVDSQVTMMFWYRQQPGQSLTLIATANQGSEATYESGFVIDKFPISRPNLTFSTLTVSNMSPEDSSIYLCSVPRPGQGALETQYFGPGTRLLVL.

This chain uses TRBV4-3 with TRBJ1-5; D perhaps matches TRBD1 (6 bases). The CDR3 is 15 residues long. The V and J ends lost 0 bases and 5 bases respectively, with 11 bases between them. Per the germline V gene, CDR1 is LGHNA and CDR2 is YSLEER. CDR3 in amino acids: CASSQDPTGYQPQHF. The CDR3 DNA reads TGCGCCAGCAGCCAAGACCCGACAGGTTATCAGCCCCAGCATTTT.

The chain has TRBV6-5 and TRBJ1-5, with 9 nucleotides matching TRBD1. The CDR3 is 15 residues long. V dropped 6 bases and J dropped 6; count of bases not matched to a gene: 9. Germline V CDR1 and CDR2: MNHEY, SVGAGI. Written as DNA, the CDR3 is TGTGCCAGCAGCTCAGGGACAGGGAATCGTCAGCCCCAGCATTTT. Its protein product is CASSSGTGNRQPQHF.

V and J are TRBV7-9 and TRBJ1-3, with 7 bases lining up with TRBD1. V was clipped by 3 bases and J by 8 bases; unmatched bases: 10. The CDR3 extends over 15 amino acids. Germline CDR1 is SEHNR and CDR2 is FQNEAQ (reference sequence). CDR3 bases: TGTGCCAGCAGCTTGAGACAGGGAGTAGGAGACACCATATATTTT. Encoded protein: CASSLRQGVGDTIYF.

This chain uses TRBV6-5 with TRBJ1-1, with D possibly matching TRBD1 (6 bases). The CDR3 loop spans 14 amino acids. The V gene's germline CDR1 is MNHEY and CDR2 SVGAGI. V was pared by 5 bases and J by 5 bases, with 15 bases between. The CDR3 here is CASSTLQGQTEAFF. The CDR3 DNA sequence: TGTGCCAGCAGTACCCTACAGGGTCAAACTGAAGCTTTCTTT.